This paragraph reports one T cell receptor (beta chain). The antigen remains undetermined. In TCRdb, the reads were re-called with MiXCR into one record per CDR3 protein. The sample yields 150,000 to 200,000 distinct CDR3 sequences, about 21% seen once. Germline V gene data show CDR1 as SQVTM and CDR2 as ANQGSEA. This CDR3 has 13 residues. Trimming stripped 3 bases from V and 4 bases from J, with 9 bases between. This record comes from a study of T cell repertoires in cytomegalovirus infection. Background on the study: Matching HLA type and CMV infection were both indicated by public TCR beta signatures. Points from the study as a whole: Pooled public TCR beta family frequency picked out CMV carriers with the relevant HLA.

Sequenced sample: PBMCs. The rearrangement links TRBV29-1 to TRBJ2-2, with a weak D call TRBD1 (6 bases). This receptor was obtained from a human donor in good health (CMV status not recorded). Some clones in this sample may be carry-over from other donors' samples. The CDR3 protein is CSVDRGGTGELFF. The CDR3 DNA reads as TGCAGCGTTGACAGGGGCGGCACCGGGGAGCTGTTTTTT.